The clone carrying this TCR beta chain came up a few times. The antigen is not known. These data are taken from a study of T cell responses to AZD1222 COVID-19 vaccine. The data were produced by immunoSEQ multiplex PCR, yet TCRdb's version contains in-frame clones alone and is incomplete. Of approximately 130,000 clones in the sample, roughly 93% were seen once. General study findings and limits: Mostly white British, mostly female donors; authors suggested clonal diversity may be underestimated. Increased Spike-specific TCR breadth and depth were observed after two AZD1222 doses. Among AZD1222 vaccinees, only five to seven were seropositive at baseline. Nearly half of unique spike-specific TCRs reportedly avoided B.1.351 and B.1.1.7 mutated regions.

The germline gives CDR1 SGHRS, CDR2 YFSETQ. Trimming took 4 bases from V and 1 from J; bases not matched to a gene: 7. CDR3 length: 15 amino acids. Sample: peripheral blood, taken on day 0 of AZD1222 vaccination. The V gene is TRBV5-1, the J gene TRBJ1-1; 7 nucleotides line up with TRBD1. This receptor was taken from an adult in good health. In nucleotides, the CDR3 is TGCGCCAGCAGCAGTCTGACAGGGAGGAACACTGAAGCTTTCTTT. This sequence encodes CASSSLTGRNTEAFF. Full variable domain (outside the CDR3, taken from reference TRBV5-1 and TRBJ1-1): KAGVTQTPRYLIKTRGQQVTLSCSPISGHRSVSWYQQTPGQGLQFLFEYFSETQRNKGNFPGRFSGRQFSNSRSEMNVSTLELGDSALYLCASSSLTGRNTEAFFGQGTRLTVV.